This T cell receptor (beta chain) emerged from a study of T cells in Graves' hyperthyroidism and ophthalmopathy. Study-level findings and limits: Ophthalmopathy stood apart from stable hyperthyroidism in a 13 V-J model. Expanded thyroid clonotypes (above 0.001) were mostly also found in blood.

Using RNA transcripts as the source, TCR beta CDR3 regions were amplified. Initially, a first-round RT-PCR of the TCR CDR3 employed the HTBI primer set. TCRdb reprocessed the multiplex PCR reads with MiXCR, giving one entry per CDR3 protein. The sample carries approximately 640,000 distinct CDR3 sequences, 40% to 55% recorded once. This CDR3 has 16 residues. Trimming took off 7 bases at V and 7 bases at J, with 23 bases between the two ends. CDR1 SNHLY and CDR2 FYNNEI come from the germline V gene. On this clonotype itself: Its antigen is not known.

Sequenced: peripheral blood or thyroid tissue (not recorded which). The receptor was isolated from an adult man with Graves' disease, either hyperthyroidism or ophthalmopathy (not recorded which). V and J are TRBV2 and TRBJ1-5, with a tentative D call TRBD1 (6 bases). The CDR3 DNA reads TGTGCCAGCACCCCCGGGGGGTCAGGGGCCCGGCAGCCCCAGCATTTT. This codes for CASTPGGSGARQPQHF.